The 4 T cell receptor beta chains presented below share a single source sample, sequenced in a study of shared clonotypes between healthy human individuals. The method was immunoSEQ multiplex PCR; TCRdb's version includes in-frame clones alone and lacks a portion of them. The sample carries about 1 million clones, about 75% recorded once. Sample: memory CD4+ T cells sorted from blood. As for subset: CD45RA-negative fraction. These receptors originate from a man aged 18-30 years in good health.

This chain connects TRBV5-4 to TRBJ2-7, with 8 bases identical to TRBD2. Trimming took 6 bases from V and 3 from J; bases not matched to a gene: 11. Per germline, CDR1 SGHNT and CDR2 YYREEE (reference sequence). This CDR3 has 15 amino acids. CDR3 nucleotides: TGTGCCAGCACCGCCAATGTCGGGGGGGGCTACGAGCAGTACTTC. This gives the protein CASTANVGGGYEQYF.

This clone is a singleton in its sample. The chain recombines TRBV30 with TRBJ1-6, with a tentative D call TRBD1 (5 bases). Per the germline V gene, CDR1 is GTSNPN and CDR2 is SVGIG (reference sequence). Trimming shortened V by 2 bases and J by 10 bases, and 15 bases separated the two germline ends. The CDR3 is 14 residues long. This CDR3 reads CAWSLNLGRSPLHF. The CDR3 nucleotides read TGTGCCTGGAGTCTAAATTTGGGACGCTCACCCCTCCACTTT.

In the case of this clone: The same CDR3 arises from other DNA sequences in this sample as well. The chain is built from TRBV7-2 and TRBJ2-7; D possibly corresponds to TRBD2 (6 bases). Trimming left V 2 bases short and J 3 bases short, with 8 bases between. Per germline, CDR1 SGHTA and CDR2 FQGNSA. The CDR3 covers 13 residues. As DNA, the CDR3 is TGTGCCAGCAGCTTAAGTAGCGGCTACGAGCAGTACTTC. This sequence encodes CASSLSSGYEQYF.

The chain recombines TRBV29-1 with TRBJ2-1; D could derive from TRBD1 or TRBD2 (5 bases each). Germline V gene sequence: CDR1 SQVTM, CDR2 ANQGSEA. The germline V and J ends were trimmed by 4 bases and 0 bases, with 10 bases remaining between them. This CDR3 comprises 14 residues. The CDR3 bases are TGCAGCGTTGTATTGAGGGGCTCCTACAATGAGCAGTTCTTC. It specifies CSVVLRGSYNEQFF.